This TCR beta chain was captured by sequencing in a study of CD8 T cells in ankylosing spondylitis. TCRdb reprocessed the 5' RACE reads via MiXCR and lists one record per CDR3 protein. This table holds approximately 200,000 distinct CDR3 sequences, roughly 13% found once. With respect to this clonotype: As yet, its antigen is unknown.

Study results and limitations: Significantly higher representation of disease-linked clones was reported for matched ankylosing spondylitis synovial fluid.

This CDR3 region has 15 residues. V was shortened by 3 bases and J by 3 bases, with 16 bases between the two germline ends. Germline lookup yields CDR1 SGHDT and CDR2 YYEEEE. The genes are TRBV5-6 and TRBJ2-7; unclear D gene. The receptor was isolated from a female donor with ankylosing spondylitis or in good health (not recorded which). The source material was blood, either unsorted or a sorted T cell fraction (not recorded which). The CDR3 nucleotides read TGTGCCAGCAGCTCGCGGCTTAGCCTGCACTACGAGCAGTACTTC. Protein sequence: CASSSRLSLHYEQYF.